The table lists the clone carrying this T cell receptor beta chain with a few counts. The target antigen is unknown. The data derive from a study of T-cell reconstitution after alpha-beta-depleted transplantation in children. Study results and limitations: About two months after transplant, alpha-beta T cells reportedly came from several hundred expanded graft clones. After one year, T-cell counts and TCRbeta diversity mostly came from new T cells. Surviving thymic progenitors and recipient T cells were the source of high TCRbeta diversity at day 60 in some patients.

CDR3 length: 11 residues. Trimming shortened V by 4 bases and J by 4 bases, and 5 bases separated the two germline ends. Germline loops: CDR1 DFQATT, CDR2 SNEGSKA (reference sequence). The TCRbeta library incorporated unique molecular identifiers. TCRdb re-called the PCR reads with MiXCR, one entry per CDR3 protein. Among over 150,000 distinct CDR3 sequences, 5% to 6.5% were seen once, and the ten largest hold 4.5% to 5.5%. Specimen: PBMCs, collected before TCRalphabeta/CD19-depleted stem cell transplant. The source of this sequence is a girl under two years old with combined immunodeficiency, due to receive a stem cell transplant. The chain links TRBV20-1 to TRBJ1-5, with D unclear. The CDR3 DNA sequence: TGCAGTGCTAACGGGAATCAGCCCCAGCATTTT. Its protein product is CSANGNQPQHF.